This TCR beta chain was captured by sequencing in a study of beta chain features in type 1 diabetes. Study-level findings and limits: VDJ junctions from type 1 diabetes patients carried fewer insertions and larger deletions. Any HLA effect on TCRB rearrangement was left unresolved by small sub-analyses. Moderately but significantly shorter TCRB CDR3s were found in Type 1 diabetes patients in all four CD4+ subsets.

cDNA synthesis used the whole RNA isolate, giving expressed TCRB sequences. Some clones are missing from TCRdb's copy, which holds only in-frame ones; the method was immunoSEQ multiplex PCR. The top ten hold around 0.011% of the sample, which has some 290,000 clones, about 23% seen once. Regarding this clone: The target antigen is unknown.

The germline V gene has CDR1 ENHRY and CDR2 SYGVKD. The length of the CDR3 is 15 residues. V shed 4 bases, J shed 2 bases, and the junction held 7 bases outside the gene matches. The chain joins TRBV10-3 to TRBJ2-7; 8 bases agree with TRBD2. This clonotype originated in a woman aged 25 to 39 with type 1 diabetes. The sequenced material came from naive CD4+ T cells from blood. In DNA, the CDR3 is TGTGCCATCAGTGCTCAGGGCGGGGGGCCCTACGAGCAGTACTTC. Encoded protein: CAISAQGGGPYEQYF.